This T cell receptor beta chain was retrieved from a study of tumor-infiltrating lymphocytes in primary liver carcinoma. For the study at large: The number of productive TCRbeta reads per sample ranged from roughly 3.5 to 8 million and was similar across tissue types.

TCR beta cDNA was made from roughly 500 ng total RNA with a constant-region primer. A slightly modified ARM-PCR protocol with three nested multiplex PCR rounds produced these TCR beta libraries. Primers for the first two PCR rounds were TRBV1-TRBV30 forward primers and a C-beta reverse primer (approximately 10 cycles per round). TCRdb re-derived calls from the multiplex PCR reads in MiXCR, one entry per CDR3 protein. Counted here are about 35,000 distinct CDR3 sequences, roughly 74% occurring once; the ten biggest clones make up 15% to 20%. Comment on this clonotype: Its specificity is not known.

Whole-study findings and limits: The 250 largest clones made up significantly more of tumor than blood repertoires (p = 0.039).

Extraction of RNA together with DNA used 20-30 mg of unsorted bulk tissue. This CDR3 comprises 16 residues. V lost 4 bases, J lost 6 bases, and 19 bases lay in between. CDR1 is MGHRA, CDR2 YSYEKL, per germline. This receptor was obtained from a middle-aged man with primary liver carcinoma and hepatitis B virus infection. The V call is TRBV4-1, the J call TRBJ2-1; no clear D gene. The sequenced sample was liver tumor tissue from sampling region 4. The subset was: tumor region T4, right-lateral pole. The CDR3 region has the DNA TGCGCCAGCAGCCCTGACACGTTTGGATGGGCCAATGAGCAGTTCTTC. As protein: CASSPDTFGWANEQFF.